Sequencing of this TCR beta chain was carried out in a study of blood T cells in healthy people across ages. Germline V gives CDR1 MNHNY, CDR2 SVGAGI (reference sequence). Trimming removed 5 bases from V and 5 bases from J; junction bases left unmatched: 5. The CDR3 contains 13 residues. A J-beta primer mix and a sample-barcoded 5' primer were used in a second PCR of about 7 to 12 cycles. TCRdb passed the 5' RACE reads through MiXCR, listing each CDR3 protein once. This sample has approximately 780,000 distinct CDR3 sequences, with around 24% found just once. This same sample was also part of a study on T cells of mothers and their children. That source adds: Extracted RNA, in its entirety, went into cDNA synthesis at approximately 1.5 ug per 15 ul. From each mother came over 10 million TCR beta CDR3 reads, and from each child came some 3.2 million.

This TCR was sampled from a boy between 10 and 17 years old in good health. V is TRBV6-6 and J is TRBJ1-2, with 7 bases matching TRBD1. The sequencing input was blood. CDR3: CASSGQVRYGYTF. The CDR3 DNA is TGTGCCAGCAGTGGACAGGTCCGGTATGGCTACACCTTC.